The subject of this entry is one T cell receptor beta chain. Its antigen remains unknown. PCR employed 60 Vbeta and 13 Jbeta primers. Some clones are missing from TCRdb's copy, which holds only in-frame ones; the method was immunoSEQ multiplex PCR. The sample records over 150,000 clones, 65% to 80% being singletons. This record belongs to a study of cytomegalovirus exposure and HLA in healthy donors. Study-level results: Being productive about 87% or about 30% of the time was typical of most TCR beta V segments in an earlier analysis.

Sequences were obtained from PBMCs. The receptor's source is a man aged 18 to 29 in good health and CMV-seronegative.

CDR3 region: CARSSGGLFWELFF. The CDR3 DNA sequence: TGTGCCAGATCTAGCGGGGGCCTATTCTGGGAGCTGTTTTTT. The rearrangement uses TRBV27 and TRBJ2-2; 10 bases fit TRBD2. The J segment lost 9 bases and the V segment lost 9 bases, leaving 10 bases of the junction unmatched. CDR1 MNHEY and CDR2 SMNVEV come from the germline V gene (reference sequence). This CDR3 is 14 amino acids long.